The 22 T cell receptor beta chains reported below all come from one sample, sequenced in a study of tumor and adjacent non-tumor tissue in lung cancer. This sample's RNA came from whole unsorted tissue. More than 3 cm separated this lung sample from the edge of the tumor. A modified ARM-PCR protocol with three rounds of nested PCR amplified TCRbeta. TCRdb re-called the multiplex PCR reads with MiXCR, one entry per CDR3 protein. This table holds 110,000 or so distinct CDR3 sequences, 60% to 65% found once. The sequenced sample was distant non-tumor lung tissue. The receptors shown here come from a man between 60 and 70 years old with non-small cell lung cancer.

Details on this clonotype: An end of the junction does not agree with germline; a read error may underlie this. V is TRBV12-3 or TRBV12-4 and J is TRBJ1-5; the D is unclear. The CDR3 totals 14 residues. The CDR3 loop reads CASSFGYSHQPHHF. CDR3 nucleotides: TGTGCCAGCAGTTTTGGGTACAGCCATCAGCCCCATCATTTT.

Regarding this clonotype: One end of the junction does not line up with germline, which may come from a read error. The V and J genes are TRBV6-5 and TRBJ1-2, with 7 bases aligning to TRBD1. This CDR3 spans 15 amino acids. The germline V gene has CDR1 MNHEY and CDR2 SVGAGI. The CDR3 region has the DNA TGCGCCAGCAGTCACGCTACCGGGACAGCCTATGGCTACACCTTC. This encodes CASSHATGTAYGYTF.

Comments on this clonotype: The germline gene is not matched at one end of the junction; a read error may be the cause. The chain employs TRBV12-3 or TRBV12-4 and TRBJ1-5; tentative D call: TRBD2 (5 bases). The last part of the DNA fits TRBJ2-3 better; the J call may be wrong. This CDR3 is 15 amino acids long. The CDR3 region has the DNA TGTGCTAGCAGCCCCGCCGGGGTTGGTAATCAGCCCCAGTATTTT. This encodes CASSPAGVGNQPQYF.

A remark on this clonotype: One base away lies a much larger clone, so this may be a sequencing read error. CDR3 region: CASSSRQGVGNTIYF. The CDR3, as DNA: TGTGCCAGCAGTTCTCGACAGGGGGTCGGAAACACCATATATTTT. This chain joins TRBV6-1 and TRBJ1-3; TRBD1 matches 9 bases. The CDR3 has 15 residues. V gave up 5 bases and J gave up 4 bases; unmatched junction bases: 6. Germline assignment: CDR1 MNHNS and CDR2 SASEGT.

Details on this clonotype: A much larger clone differs by one base, so this may be a read error. The chain employs TRBV6-5 and TRBJ1-2; D gene ambiguous. The CDR3 has 12 amino acids. Germline loops: CDR1 MNHEY, CDR2 SVGAGI. The CDR3 DNA follows: TGTGCCAGCTCAAGACCTGGTGCGGGCTACGCCTTC. Its translation: CASSRPGAGYAF.

In the case of this clonotype: A much larger clone sits a single nucleotide away, making a read error possible. The V and J genes are TRBV7-9 and TRBJ1-6; no clear D. The CDR3 has 16 residues. The V gene's germline CDR1 is SEHNR and CDR2 FQNEAQ (reference sequence). The CDR3 bases are TGTGCCACCAGCTTAGGTAGAGGGAAGAATAATTCACCCCTCCACTTT. Protein product: CATSLGRGKNNSPLHF.

Notes on this clonotype: A clone one base away is much larger, so this may be a read error. The chain recombines TRBV11-2 with TRBJ1-3; maybe TRBD1 (6 bases). The length of the CDR3 is 16 residues. The V end was cut by 8 bases, the J end by 4 bases, with 21 bases between. Germline V gene sequence: CDR1 SGHAT, CDR2 FQNNGV. CDR3 DNA: TGTGCCAGCTGCGAACAGGGTGTTTCGGGCGGAAACACCATATATTTT. Its protein is CASCEQGVSGGNTIYF. Based on the CDR3 plus reference TRBV11-2 and TRBJ1-3, the full variable domain is EAGVAQSPRYKIIEKRQSVAFWCNPISGHATLYWYQQILGQGPKLLIQFQNNGVVDDSQLPKDRFSAERLKGVDSTLKIQPAKLEDSAVYLCASCEQGVSGGNTIYFGEGSWLTVV.

In the case of this clonotype: Its ends do not fully match the called genes, so a read error is possible. The V call is TRBV11-2, the J call TRBJ2-4, with 10 nucleotides matching TRBD2. The length of the CDR3 is 19 residues. Germline-derived CDR1 and CDR2 are SGHAT and FQNNGV. The DNA of the CDR3 is TGTGCCGGCAGCGAAGAAGGTACTAGCGGGGCATTATTCAAAAACATTCAGTACTTC. This encodes CAGSEEGTSGALFKNIQYF.

Concerning this clonotype: One base away lies a much larger clone, so this may be a sequencing read error. The V call is TRBV5-1, the J call TRBJ2-5, with D hard to call. Per the germline V gene, CDR1 is SGHRS and CDR2 is YFSETQ. The CDR3 consists of 13 residues. The chain's CDR3 is CACSTGPQETQYF. CDR3 sequence (DNA): TGCGCCTGCAGCACCGGACCCCAAGAGACCCAGTACTTC.

As for this clonotype: The CDR3 does not close with the conserved phenylalanine or tryptophan, likely indicating a read error. The V gene is TRBV11-2, the J gene TRBJ2-2, with D hard to call. This CDR3 comprises 14 residues. The V gene's germline CDR1 is SGHAT and CDR2 FQNNGV. The CDR3 bases are TGCGCCAGCAGCTTAGACCGCTTTCCCGGGGAGCTGTTTTGT. Translating it yields CASSLDRFPGELFC.

This clonotype was counted ten times or more. This may arise from a read error, as a much more abundant clone is one base away. V is TRBV4-1 and J is TRBJ1-6; no clear D gene. Germline V lookup: CDR1 MGHRA, CDR2 YSYEKL. The CDR3 runs 13 residues. CDR3 residues: CASSQDPPSPPHF. As DNA, the CDR3 is TGCGCCAGCAGCCAAGACCCTCCTTCACCCCCCCACTTT.

The rearrangement joins TRBV11-2 to TRBJ2-7; D possibly corresponds to TRBD1 (5 bases). CDR1 SGHAT and CDR2 FQNNGV come from the germline V gene. The V gene lost 10 bases and the J gene lost 3 bases, with 19 bases spanning the gap. The CDR3 loop spans 14 amino acids. For the CDR3, the DNA is TGTGCCACCAGTCCACAGGTGCGTCTCTACGAGCAGTACTTC. This sequence encodes CATSPQVRLYEQYF.

A note on this clonotype: This may come from a read error, since a much larger clone is one base off. The chain carries TRBV12-3 or TRBV12-4 and TRBJ2-1; 9 nucleotides line up with TRBD1. The V gene end was trimmed by 7 bases and the J gene end by 7 bases; junction bases not matched to a gene: 11. The CDR3 runs to 15 residues. The CDR3 is CASTPEWDRVNEQFF. The CDR3 DNA is TGTGCCAGCACTCCAGAGTGGGACAGGGTGAATGAGCAGTTCTTC.

Concerning this clonotype: Possible read error: a much larger clone is one base away. The CDR3 loop is CSVLPGQGSDTHYF. The CDR3 DNA reads as TGCAGCGTTTTGCCGGGACAGGGGTCAGATACGCATTATTTT. The chain employs TRBV29-1 and TRBJ2-3; 10 nucleotides align to TRBD1. This CDR3 has 14 residues. CDR1 SQVTM and CDR2 ANQGSEA come from the germline V gene.

This clonotype was observed a few times. The chain links TRBV20-1 to TRBJ2-5, with a possible D match to TRBD2 (6 bases). This CDR3 spans 16 amino acids. V lost 0 bases and J 3 bases, leaving 17 bases between the germline ends. Germline CDR1 and CDR2: DFQATT and SNEGSKA (reference sequence). CDR3 bases: TGCAGTGCTAGAGATCCCGCGGGAATGGTCGAAGAGACCCAGTACTTC. Translation gives CSARDPAGMVEETQYF.

This clonotype was recorded many times. V and J are TRBV12-3 or TRBV12-4 and TRBJ2-7, with TRBD2 matching over 8 bases. CDR3 length equals 13 residues. Trimming cost V 3 bases and J 2 bases; bases outside gene matches: 0. The CDR3 sequence: CASSFGRAYEQYF. CDR3 sequence (DNA): TGTGCCAGCAGTTTCGGGAGGGCCTACGAGCAGTACTTC.

With respect to this clonotype: The missing conserved phenylalanine or tryptophan at the end of this CDR3 makes a read error likely. The J gene is TRBJ2-7, the V gene TRBV28, with D possibly being TRBD1 (7 bases). Trimming pared 8 bases from V and 6 bases from J, leaving 14 bases between. CDR1 and CDR2 from the germline V gene are MDHEN and SYDVKM. The CDR3 covers 12 residues. CDR3 loop: CASGRQGLEQYL. Written as DNA, the CDR3 is TGTGCCAGCGGTCGACAGGGACTCGAGCAGTACCTC.

The J gene is TRBJ2-2, the V gene TRBV4-3; TRBD2 matches at 7 bases. This CDR3 is 15 amino acids long. The germline V gene encodes CDR1 LGHNA and CDR2 YSLEER. The J segment lost 4 bases and the V segment lost 7 bases, leaving 9 bases of the junction unmatched. CDR3 residues: CASNPSGTGTGELFF. Here the CDR3 DNA reads TGCGCCAGCAACCCCAGCGGGACTGGCACCGGGGAGCTGTTTTTT.

On this clonotype: A read error may be the cause here, since a much bigger clone is one base away. The rearrangement links TRBV29-1 to TRBJ1-3; no definite D call. Germline CDR1 and CDR2: SQVTM and ANQGSEA. The CDR3 spans 12 residues. Here the CDR3 DNA reads TGCAGCGTTGGGGTTTCTGGAAACGCCATATATTTT. Protein product: CSVGVSGNAIYF.

This clonotype occurred many times. The chain carries TRBV13 and TRBJ2-1; 7 bases are shared with TRBD2. This CDR3 contains 15 residues. Germline assignment: CDR1 PRHDT and CDR2 FYEKMQ (reference sequence). The junction had 3 bases not matched to a gene; V was cut back by 2 bases and J by 2 bases. The CDR3 nucleotides read TGTGCCAGCAGCTTATGGGGGAGGGCCTACAATGAGCAGTTCTTC. Translating it yields CASSLWGRAYNEQFF. The variable domain in full, completed from reference TRBV13 and TRBJ2-1, reads AAGVIQSPRHLIKEKRETATLKCYPIPRHDTVYWYQQGPGQDPQFLISFYEKMQSDKGSIPDRFSAQQFSDYHSELNMSSLELGDSALYFCASSLWGRAYNEQFFGPGTRLTVL.

On this clonotype itself: A much more abundant neighbour one base away suggests this may be a read error. The chain carries TRBV7-8 and TRBJ1-6; D not resolved. Trimming removed 5 bases from V and 6 bases from J, with 14 bases in between. The CDR3 contains 15 residues. Germline CDR1 is SGHVS and CDR2 is FQNEAQ. The chain's CDR3 is CASSVDTRGNSPLHF. CDR3 bases: TGTGCCAGCAGCGTCGACACCCGGGGTAATTCACCCCTCCACTTT.

Ten or more counts support this clonotype. This sequence joins TRBV5-4 and TRBJ2-2; perhaps TRBD2 as D (6 bases). Germline V gene sequence: CDR1 SGHNT, CDR2 YYREEE (reference sequence). The CDR3 runs 15 residues. Trimming cost V 3 bases and J 7 bases, with 16 bases left between them. This CDR3 reads CASSSTGTQHGELFF. The CDR3 DNA reads as TGTGCCAGCAGCTCAACCGGGACTCAACACGGGGAGCTGTTTTTT.